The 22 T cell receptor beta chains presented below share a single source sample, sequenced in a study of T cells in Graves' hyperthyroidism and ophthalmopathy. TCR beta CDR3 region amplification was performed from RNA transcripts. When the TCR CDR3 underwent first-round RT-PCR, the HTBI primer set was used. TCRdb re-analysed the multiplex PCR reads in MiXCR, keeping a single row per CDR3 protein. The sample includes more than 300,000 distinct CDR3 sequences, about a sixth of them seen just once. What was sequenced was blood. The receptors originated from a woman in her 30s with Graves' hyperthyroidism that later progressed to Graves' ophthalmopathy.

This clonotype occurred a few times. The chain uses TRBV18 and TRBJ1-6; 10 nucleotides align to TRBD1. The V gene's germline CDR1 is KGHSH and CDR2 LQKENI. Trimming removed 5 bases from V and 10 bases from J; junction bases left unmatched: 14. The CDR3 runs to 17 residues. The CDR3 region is CASSSTNPGQGYSPLHF. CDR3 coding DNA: TGTGCCAGCTCATCGACAAACCCGGGACAGGGGTACTCACCCCTCCACTTT.

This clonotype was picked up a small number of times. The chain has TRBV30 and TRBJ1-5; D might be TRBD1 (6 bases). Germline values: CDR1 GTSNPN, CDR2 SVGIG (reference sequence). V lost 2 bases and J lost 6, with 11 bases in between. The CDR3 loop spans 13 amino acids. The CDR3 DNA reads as TGTGCCTGGAGTTCCGGGGGCACTCAGCCCCAGCATTTT. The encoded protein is CAWSSGGTQPQHF.

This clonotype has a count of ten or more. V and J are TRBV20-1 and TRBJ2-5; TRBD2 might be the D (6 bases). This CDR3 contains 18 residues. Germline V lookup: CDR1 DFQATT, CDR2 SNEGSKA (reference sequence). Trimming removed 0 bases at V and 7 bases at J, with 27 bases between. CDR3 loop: CSARDHGGSTGGVGTQYF. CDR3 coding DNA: TGCAGTGCTAGAGATCACGGGGGTTCTACGGGTGGGGTGGGGACCCAGTACTTC.

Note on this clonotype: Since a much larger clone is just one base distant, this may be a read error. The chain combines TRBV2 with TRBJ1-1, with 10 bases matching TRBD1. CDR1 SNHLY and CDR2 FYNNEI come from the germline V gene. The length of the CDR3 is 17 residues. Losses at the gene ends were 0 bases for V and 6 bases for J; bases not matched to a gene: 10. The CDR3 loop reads CASSEALRDRGPPEAFF. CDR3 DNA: TGTGCCAGCAGTGAAGCGCTTCGGGACAGGGGACCCCCTGAAGCTTTCTTT.

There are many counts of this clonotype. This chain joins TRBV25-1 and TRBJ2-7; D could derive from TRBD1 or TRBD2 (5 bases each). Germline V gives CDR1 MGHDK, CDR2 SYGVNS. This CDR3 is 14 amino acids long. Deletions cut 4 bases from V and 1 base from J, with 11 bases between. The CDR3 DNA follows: TGTGCCAGCAGTGGGGACGGACTGTCCTACGAGCAGTACTTC. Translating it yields CASSGDGLSYEQYF.

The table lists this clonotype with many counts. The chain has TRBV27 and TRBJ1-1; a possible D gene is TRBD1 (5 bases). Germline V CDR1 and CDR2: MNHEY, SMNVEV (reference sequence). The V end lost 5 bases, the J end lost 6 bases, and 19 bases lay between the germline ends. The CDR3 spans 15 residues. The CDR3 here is CASSIFRPGGAEAFF. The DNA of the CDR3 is TGTGCCAGCAGTATATTTAGACCGGGGGGGGCTGAAGCTTTCTTT.

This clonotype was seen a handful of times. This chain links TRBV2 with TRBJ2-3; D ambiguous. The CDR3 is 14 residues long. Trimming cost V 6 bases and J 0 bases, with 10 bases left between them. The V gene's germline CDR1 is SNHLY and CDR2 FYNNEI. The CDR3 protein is CASRVLGSTDTQYF. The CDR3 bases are TGTGCCAGCAGGGTTCTTGGGAGCACAGATACGCAGTATTTT.

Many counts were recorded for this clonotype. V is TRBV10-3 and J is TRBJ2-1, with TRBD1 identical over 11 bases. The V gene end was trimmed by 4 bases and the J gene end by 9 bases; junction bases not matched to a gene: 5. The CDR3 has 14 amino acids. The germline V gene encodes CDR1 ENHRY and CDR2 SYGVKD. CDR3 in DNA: TGTGCCATCAGTGGGACAGGGGGCCAGTCTGAGCAGTTCTTC. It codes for CAISGTGGQSEQFF.

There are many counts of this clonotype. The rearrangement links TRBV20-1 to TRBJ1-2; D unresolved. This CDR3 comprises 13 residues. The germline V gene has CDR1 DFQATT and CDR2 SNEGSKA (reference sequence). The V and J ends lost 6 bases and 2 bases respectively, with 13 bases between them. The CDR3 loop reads CSALISRNYGYTF. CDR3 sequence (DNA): TGCAGTGCGCTCATTAGCCGGAACTATGGCTACACCTTC.

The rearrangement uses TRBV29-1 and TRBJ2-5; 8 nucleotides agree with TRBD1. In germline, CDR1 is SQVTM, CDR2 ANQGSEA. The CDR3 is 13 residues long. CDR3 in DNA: TGCAGTTTTCAGACAGGGGTAGAAGAGACCCAGTACTTC. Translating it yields CSFQTGVEETQYF.

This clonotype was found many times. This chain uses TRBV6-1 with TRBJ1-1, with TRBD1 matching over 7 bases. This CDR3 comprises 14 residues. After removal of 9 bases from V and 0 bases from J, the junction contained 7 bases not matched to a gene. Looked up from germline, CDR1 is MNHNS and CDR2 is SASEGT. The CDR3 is CASKGQPMNTEAFF. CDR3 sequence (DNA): TGTGCCAGTAAGGGACAGCCAATGAACACTGAAGCTTTCTTT.

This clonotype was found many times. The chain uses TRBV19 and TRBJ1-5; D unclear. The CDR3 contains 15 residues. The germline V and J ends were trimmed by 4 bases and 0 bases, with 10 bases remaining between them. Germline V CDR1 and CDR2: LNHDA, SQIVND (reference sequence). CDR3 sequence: CASSRSVNSNQPQHF. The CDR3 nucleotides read TGTGCCAGTAGTAGGTCAGTTAATAGCAATCAGCCCCAGCATTTT. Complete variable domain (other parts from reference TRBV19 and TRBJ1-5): DGGITQSPKYLFRKEGQNVTLSCEQNLNHDAMYWYRQDPGQGLRLIYYSQIVNDFQKGDIAEGYSVSREKKESFPLTVTSAQKNPTAFYLCASSRSVNSNQPQHFGDGTRLSIL.

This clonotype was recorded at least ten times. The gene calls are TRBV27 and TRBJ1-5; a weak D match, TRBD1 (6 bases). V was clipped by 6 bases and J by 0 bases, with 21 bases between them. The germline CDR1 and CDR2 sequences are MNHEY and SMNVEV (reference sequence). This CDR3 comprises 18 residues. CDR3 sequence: CASSPRAGGGDSNQPQHF. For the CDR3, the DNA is TGTGCCAGCAGCCCCCGAGCGGGGGGCGGTGATAGCAATCAGCCCCAGCATTTT.

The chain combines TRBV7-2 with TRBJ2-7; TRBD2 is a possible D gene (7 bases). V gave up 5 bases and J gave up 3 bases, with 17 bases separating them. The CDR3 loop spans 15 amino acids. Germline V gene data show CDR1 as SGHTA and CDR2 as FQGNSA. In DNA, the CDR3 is TGTGCCAGCAGCGTAGTAGGGGGGGGAAACTACGAGCAGTACTTC. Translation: CASSVVGGGNYEQYF. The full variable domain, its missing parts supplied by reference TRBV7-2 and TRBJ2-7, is GAGVSQSPSNKVTEKGKDVELRCDPISGHTALYWYRQSLGQGLEFLIYFQGNSAPDKSGLPSDRFSAERTGGSVSTLTIQRTQQEDSAVYLCASSVVGGGNYEQYFGPGTRLTVT.

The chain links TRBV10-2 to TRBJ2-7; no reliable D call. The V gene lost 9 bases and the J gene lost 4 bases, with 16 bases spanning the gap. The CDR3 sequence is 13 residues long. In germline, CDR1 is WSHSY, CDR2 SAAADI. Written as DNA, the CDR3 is TGCGCCAGTTCCGCCGGGCCCCTATACGAGCAGTACGTC. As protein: CASSAGPLYEQYV.

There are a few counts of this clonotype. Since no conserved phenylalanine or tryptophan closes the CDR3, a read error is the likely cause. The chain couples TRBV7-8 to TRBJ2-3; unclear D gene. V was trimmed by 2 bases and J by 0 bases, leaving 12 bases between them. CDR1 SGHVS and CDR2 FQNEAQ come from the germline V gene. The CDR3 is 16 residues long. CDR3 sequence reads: CASSLLAGGSTDTQYL. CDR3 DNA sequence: TGTGCCAGCAGCTTATTGGCCGGCGGAAGCACAGATACGCAGTATCTT.

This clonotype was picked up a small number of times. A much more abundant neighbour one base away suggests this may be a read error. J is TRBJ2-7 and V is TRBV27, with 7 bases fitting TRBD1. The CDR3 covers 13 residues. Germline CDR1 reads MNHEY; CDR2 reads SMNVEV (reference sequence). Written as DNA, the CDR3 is TGTGCCGGCAGTAGGGGACAGACCTACGAGCAGTACTTC. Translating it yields CAGSRGQTYEQYF.

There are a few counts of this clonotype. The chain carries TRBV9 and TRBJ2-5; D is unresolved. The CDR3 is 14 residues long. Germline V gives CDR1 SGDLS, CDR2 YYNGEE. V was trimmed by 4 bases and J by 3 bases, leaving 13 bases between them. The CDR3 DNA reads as TGTGCCAGCAGCCCTCGTGGGGATGAAGAGACCCAGTACTTC. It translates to CASSPRGDEETQYF.

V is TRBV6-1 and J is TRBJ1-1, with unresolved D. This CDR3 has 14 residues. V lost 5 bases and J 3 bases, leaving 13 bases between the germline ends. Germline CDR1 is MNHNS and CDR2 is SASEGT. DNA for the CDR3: TGTGCCAGCAGTCTTATAAGGGAAGACACTGAAGCTTTCTTT. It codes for CASSLIREDTEAFF.

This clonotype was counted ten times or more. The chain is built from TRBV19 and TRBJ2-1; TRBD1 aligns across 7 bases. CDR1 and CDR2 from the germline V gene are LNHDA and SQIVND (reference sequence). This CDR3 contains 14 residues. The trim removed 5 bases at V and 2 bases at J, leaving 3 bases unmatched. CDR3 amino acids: CASSWGQTYNEQFF. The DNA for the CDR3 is TGTGCCAGTAGTTGGGGACAGACCTACAATGAGCAGTTCTTC.

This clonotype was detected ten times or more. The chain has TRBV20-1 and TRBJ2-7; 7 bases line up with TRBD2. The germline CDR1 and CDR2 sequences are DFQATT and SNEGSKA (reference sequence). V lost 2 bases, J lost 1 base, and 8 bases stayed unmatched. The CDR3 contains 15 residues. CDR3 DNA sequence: TGCAGTGCTAGACCAAGATCTAGCGGATCCTACGAGCAGTACTTC. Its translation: CSARPRSSGSYEQYF.

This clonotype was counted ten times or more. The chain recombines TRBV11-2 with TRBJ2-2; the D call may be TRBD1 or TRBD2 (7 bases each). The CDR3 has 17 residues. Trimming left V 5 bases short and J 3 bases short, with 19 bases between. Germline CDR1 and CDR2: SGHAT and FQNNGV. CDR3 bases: TGTGCCAGCAGCCCCTACCCGACAGGGAGGGACACCGGGGAGCTGTTTTTT. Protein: CASSPYPTGRDTGELFF.